One and the same sample provided the 15 T cell receptor beta chains below, sequenced in a study of blood T cell repertoires in COVID-19. The method was immunoSEQ multiplex PCR; TCRdb's version includes in-frame clones alone and lacks a portion of them. The data show 150,000 or so clones, less than 90% seen once. Sequences were obtained from peripheral blood. The receptors were sampled from a man aged 18-30 years with active or convalescent COVID-19.

The genes are TRBV28 and TRBJ2-1, with 16 bases lining up with TRBD2. The CDR3 has 20 residues. The V segment lost 2 bases and the J segment 3 bases; nucleotides outside the gene matches: 10. The V gene's germline CDR1 is MDHEN and CDR2 SYDVKM. The CDR3 loop reads CASSLISGTSGRALYNEQFF. The CDR3 DNA follows: TGTGCCAGCAGTTTAATCTCCGGGACTAGCGGGAGGGCCCTCTACAATGAGCAGTTCTTC.

This sequence joins TRBV4-3 and TRBJ1-5; no reliable D call. Germline values: CDR1 LGHNA, CDR2 YSLEER. V was shortened by 1 base and J by 6 bases, with 7 bases between the two germline ends. This CDR3 is 13 amino acids long. CDR3 sequence (DNA): TGCGCCAGCAGCCAAGTAGCGGGTCAGCCCCAGCATTTT. Protein product: CASSQVAGQPQHF.

J is TRBJ2-2 and V is TRBV6-5, with D possibly matching TRBD2 (5 bases). The germline gives CDR1 MNHEY, CDR2 SVGAGI. The CDR3 has 14 amino acids. Trimming removed 5 bases from V and 7 bases from J, with 14 bases in between. The CDR3 DNA follows: TGTGCCAGCAGTCCCCTCACGAGCGGCGGGGAGCTGTTTTTT. Protein sequence: CASSPLTSGGELFF.

The V gene is TRBV27, the J gene TRBJ2-1; the match to TRBD1 covers 7 bases. There are 15 residues in the CDR3. The V gene end was trimmed by 5 bases and the J gene end by 9 bases; junction bases not matched to a gene: 13. Germline lookup yields CDR1 MNHEY and CDR2 SMNVEV (reference sequence). The CDR3 protein is CASSTSGTVSFEQFF. CDR3 nucleotides: TGTGCCAGCAGTACCTCCGGGACAGTGAGTTTTGAGCAGTTCTTC.

The rearrangement joins TRBV5-6 to TRBJ2-7; 10 bases are shared with TRBD2. The CDR3 contains 16 residues. From germline, CDR1 is SGHDT and CDR2 YYEEEE. Losses at the gene ends were 1 base for V and 2 bases for J; bases not matched to a gene: 6. The CDR3 spells CASSLPWTSGAYEQYF. CDR3 DNA: TGTGCCAGCAGCTTGCCCTGGACTAGCGGTGCCTACGAGCAGTACTTC.

The V call is TRBV6-1, the J call TRBJ1-1; TRBD1 matches at 8 bases. This CDR3 is built from 16 residues. Trimming removed 2 bases from V and 6 bases from J; junction bases left unmatched: 11. Germline CDR1 and CDR2: MNHNS and SASEGT. The CDR3 bases are TGTGCCAGCAGTGAATCCGGGCGGGACAGGCAACCTGAAGCTTTCTTT. Translating gives CASSESGRDRQPEAFF.

The chain is built from TRBV24-1 and TRBJ2-1; TRBD2 matches 12 bases. CDR1 and CDR2 (germline): KGHDR, SFDVKD. The CDR3 has 20 amino acids. J lost 0 bases, V lost 3 bases, and 11 bases had no gene match. CDR3 amino acids: CATSDARRLAGASSYNEQFF. The DNA of the CDR3 is TGTGCCACCAGTGATGCTCGGCGACTAGCGGGGGCTAGCTCCTACAATGAGCAGTTCTTC.

This chain uses TRBV19 with TRBJ1-2; 7 positions agree with TRBD1. Germline values: CDR1 LNHDA, CDR2 SQIVND (reference sequence). This CDR3 spans 17 amino acids. J lost 1 base, V lost 3 bases, and 11 bases had no gene match. In DNA, the CDR3 is TGTGCCAGTAGTATCGGCCCCATGACAGGGAATAACTATGGCTACACCTTC. The encoded protein is CASSIGPMTGNNYGYTF.

This chain uses TRBV29-1 with TRBJ1-4; D may be TRBD1 (5 bases). In germline, CDR1 is SQVTM, CDR2 ANQGSEA. The CDR3 is 14 amino acids. Trimming shortened V by 1 base and J by 4 bases, and 10 bases separated the two germline ends. The DNA for the CDR3 is TGCAGCGTTGAAGGGGGGGGTGATAATGAAAAACTGTTTTTT. Amino acid sequence: CSVEGGGDNEKLFF.

The chain combines TRBV5-8 with TRBJ2-5, with D possibly being TRBD1 (7 bases). The V and J ends lost 3 bases and 5 bases respectively, with 14 bases between them. The germline gives CDR1 SGHTS, CDR2 YDEGEE. This CDR3 comprises 14 residues. CDR3 nucleotide sequence: TGTGCCAGCAGCTGGGGCAGGGGGGCGGAGACCCAGTACTTC. Translating gives CASSWGRGAETQYF.

The chain is built from TRBV15 and TRBJ1-2; 9 nucleotides align to TRBD1. Germline V gene lookup returns CDR1 LNHNV and CDR2 YYDKDF (reference sequence). V lost 1 base, J lost 3 bases, and 6 bases stayed unmatched. CDR3 length: 16 residues. CDR3 sequence reads: CATSRGRDRDDYGYTF. The CDR3 DNA reads TGTGCCACCAGCAGAGGTCGGGACAGGGATGACTATGGCTACACCTTC.

This clone was seen only a few times. The chain joins TRBV2 to TRBJ1-1; D not resolved. Germline V gene sequence: CDR1 SNHLY, CDR2 FYNNEI. The CDR3 extends over 16 amino acids. Trimming left V 2 bases short and J 2 bases short, with 15 bases between. In nucleotides, the CDR3 is TGTGCCAGCAGTGAACTAGTTATCCGAGTCAACACTGAAGCTTTCTTT. Protein: CASSELVIRVNTEAFF.

This chain joins TRBV9 and TRBJ2-6, with D perhaps matching TRBD2 (7 bases). CDR1 and CDR2 (germline): SGDLS, YYNGEE. V lost 9 bases, J lost 4 bases, and 17 bases lay in between. The CDR3 is 15 amino acids. The CDR3 protein is CATSRGGAGANVLTF. The CDR3 bases are TGTGCCACTTCGAGGGGGGGCGCCGGGGCCAACGTCCTGACTTTC. Supplemented by reference TRBV9 and TRBJ2-6, the full variable domain reads DSGVTQTPKHLITATGQRVTLRCSPRSGDLSVYWYQQSLDQGLQFLIQYYNGEERAKGNILERFSAQQFPDLHSELNLSSLELGDSALYFCATSRGGAGANVLTFGAGSRLTVL.

The J gene is TRBJ2-7, the V gene TRBV3-1 (or the pseudogene TRBV3-2); no clear D gene. CDR1 and CDR2 from the germline V gene are LGHDT and YNNKEL (reference sequence). Between the trimmed V and J ends, which lost 1 base and 5 bases, there was a span of 9 bases. The CDR3 spans 13 residues. CDR3 bases: TGTGCCAGCAGCCAAGCCAGGTCCCACGAGCAGTACTTC. It encodes CASSQARSHEQYF.

V and J are TRBV28 and TRBJ2-4, with 8 bases that match TRBD2. This CDR3 has 17 residues. V dropped 6 bases and J dropped 0; count of bases not matched to a gene: 10. CDR1 is MDHEN, CDR2 SYDVKM, per germline. The CDR3 here is CASSRTGGGLAKNIQYF. DNA of the CDR3: TGTGCCAGCAGCCGAACGGGGGGGGGATTAGCCAAAAACATTCAGTACTTC.